The rows below give T cell receptor beta chains drawn from one sample of a study of T cell changes during pregnancy in multiple sclerosis. Sequencing was performed with immunoSEQ multiplex PCR; in TCRdb, only in-frame clones are kept and a portion is missing. The sample lists approximately 100,000 clones, approximately 94% seen once, with around 2.2% in the top ten. This sample comprised peripheral blood, obtained in the third trimester of pregnancy. The receptors were sampled from a female donor with multiple sclerosis, enrolled in a pregnancy study. CDR3s include the opening cysteine and the closing phenylalanine or tryptophan. A D gene is named only where the DNA matches it firmly. Only some rows state a clone size, as once, few, many or a class for expanded clones.

D	V	J	size	CDR3	DNA
-	TRBV28	TRBJ1-5	-	CASSFLQDNQPQHF	TGTGCCAGCAGTTTTTTACAGGACAATCAGCCCCAGCATTTT
-	TRBV27	TRBJ2-3	-	CASSLRHSTDTQYF	TGTGCCAGCAGTTTACGCCACTCCACAGATACGCAGTATTTT
-	TRBV5-1	TRBJ1-1	-	CASSLQGRVNTEAFF	TGCGCCAGCAGCTTGCAGGGGAGGGTGAACACTGAAGCTTTCTTT
TRBD1	TRBV7-3	TRBJ1-2	-	CASSSDRGGGYTF	TGTGCCAGCAGCTCGGACAGGGGGGGTGGCTACACCTTC
-	TRBV11-1	TRBJ2-4	-	CASSFSKPGQDIQYF	TGTGCCAGCAGCTTTTCTAAACCGGGACAAGACATTCAGTACTTC
-	TRBV7-8	TRBJ2-7	-	CASSLLLAGTSYEQYF	TGTGCCAGCAGCTTATTACTAGCAGGCACCTCCTACGAGCAGTACTTC
-	TRBV5-1	TRBJ1-1	once	CASSLRESTEAFF	TGCGCCAGCAGCTTGAGGGAGAGCACTGAAGCTTTCTTT
TRBD2	TRBV9	TRBJ2-3	-	CASNLAGGPTDTQYF	TGTGCCAGCAACCTAGCGGGAGGGCCCACAGATACGCAGTATTTT
-	TRBV6-5	TRBJ2-1	-	CASSYHRADEQFF	TGTGCCAGCAGTTACCACAGGGCGGATGAGCAGTTCTTC
TRBD1	TRBV4-2	TRBJ2-7	-	CASSQVGQGDEQYF	TGTGCCAGCAGCCAAGTTGGGCAGGGGGACGAGCAGTACTTC
-	TRBV20-1	TRBJ2-7	-	CSASWGGEQYF	TGCAGTGCCTCTTGGGGCGGCGAGCAGTACTTC
-	TRBV7-2	TRBJ2-2	-	CASRTARGPGTGELFF	TGTGCCAGCAGAACGGCTAGGGGCCCTGGGACCGGGGAGCTGTTTTTT
-	TRBV11-2	TRBJ2-1	-	CASSRSGWVQVNEQFF	TGTGCCAGCAGCAGATCTGGTTGGGTCCAGGTGAATGAGCAGTTCTTC
TRBD1	TRBV7-2	TRBJ2-1	-	CASSSDRAQFF	TGTGCCAGCAGCTCGGACAGGGCGCAGTTCTTC
TRBD1	TRBV28	TRBJ2-2	-	CASSLEYRGLATGELFF	TGTGCCAGCAGTTTAGAATACAGGGGGCTGGCCACCGGGGAGCTGTTTTTT
-	TRBV7-8	TRBJ1-1	-	CASSPGAGAFF	TGTGCCAGCAGTCCAGGGGCGGGAGCTTTCTTT
-	TRBV7-8	TRBJ1-2	-	CASSNPTDHYGYTF	TGTGCCAGCAGCAATCCGACAGATCACTATGGCTACACCTTC
-	TRBV9	TRBJ1-4	-	CASSASGIPNEKLFF	TGTGCCAGCTCAGCCTCAGGGATCCCTAATGAAAAACTGTTTTTT
-	TRBV2	TRBJ2-1	few	CASSEAAPQFF	TGTGCCAGCAGTGAAGCAGCCCCCCAGTTCTTC